Described below is a single T cell receptor beta chain sequence and its context. Its antigen has not been determined. Base qualities are not recorded, but no much larger clone differs from it by a single base. This sample stems from a study of shared T cell receptors in the human thymus (dated by TCRdb to about 2021). A note on the overall study: The study examined how self-reactive, shared T-cell receptor alpha chains are generated in the human thymus.

Libraries were prepared through the immunoSEQ multiplex PCR assay. The immuneACCESS repertoire file appears here via TCRdb, limited to in-frame rearrangements. These files lack a portion of the clones; in checked studies, under half of the deficit traces to unresolved V genes, and the cause of the others is not known. The sample table records 700,000 or so clones; 75% to 90% of these occur just once. The top ten hold roughly 0.01% of the sample. Based on the germline V gene, the CDR1 and CDR2 sequences are SQVTM and ANQGSEA. The CDR3 goes from the cysteine to the phenylalanine over 13 residues. The sequence is cut down to CDR3 DNA, 39 bases in frame from base 1. Trimming removed 0 bases from V and 1 base from J, leaving 6 bases between the germline ends. Separately, the same data were catalogued under a study of human thymus T cells. As the second study states: Immunologically healthy infants undergoing open corrective cardiac surgery for congenital heart defects in Finland were used as donors. Thymus tissue was collected as surgical resects that were removed during corrective cardiac surgery. Both the thymic and the peripheral blood repertoires appeared to show biased V and J gene segment usage. According to the related research, thymic TCR repertoires were highly overlapping among unrelated individuals. The study characterized TCR alpha and beta repertoires from seven to nine infant thymus samples and four related peripheral blood samples. Donor ages ranging from roughly 6 to 244 days were recorded, and about six male and a couple of female infants were included in the cohort. After being mechanically released from the tissue, thymocytes were kept at -70 degrees C in pellets of about 10-33 million cells. A QIAsymphony instrument was used to extract genomic DNA from the frozen cell pellets. Using the immunoSEQ multiplex PCR assay, the TCRB and TCRAD loci were amplified from a standardized quantity of quality-controlled genomic DNA. The amplicons covered the V(D)J region and were long enough to include the CDR3 and to identify the V and J genes. The amplicons were sequenced on an Illumina platform via the commercial immunoSEQ service. Primer bias and sequencing errors were corrected using previously described methods, and TCRAD and TCRB definitions followed the IMGT database. The repertoires were analysed using immunoSEQ Analyzer 3.0 and VDJTools for basic statistics, V/J segment usage, diversity estimates, rarefaction and pairwise overlap. Diversity was estimated with Chao1, ChaoE, Efron-Thisted, Shannon and inverse Simpson indices, and also on datasets down-sampled to the smallest sample. Repertoire overlap was determined by strict matching of CDR3 nucleotide sequence, V gene and J gene, and Jaccard-based multidimensional scaling clustering was applied. On average, around 810,000 unique TCRB clonotypes were obtained from thymus samples, compared with 70,000 to 100,000 from blood samples.

The receptor was derived from a girl under three years old with a congenital heart defect. Donor details come from another sample of the same person, matched by shared clones. The chain is made from TRBV29-1 and TRBJ1-2, with no reliable assignment of the D segment. The sequenced material came from thymocytes. In nucleotide form, the sequence is TGCAGCGTTGAAGACAGGCTTAACTATGGCTACACCTTC. Translated, this is CSVEDRLNYGYTF.